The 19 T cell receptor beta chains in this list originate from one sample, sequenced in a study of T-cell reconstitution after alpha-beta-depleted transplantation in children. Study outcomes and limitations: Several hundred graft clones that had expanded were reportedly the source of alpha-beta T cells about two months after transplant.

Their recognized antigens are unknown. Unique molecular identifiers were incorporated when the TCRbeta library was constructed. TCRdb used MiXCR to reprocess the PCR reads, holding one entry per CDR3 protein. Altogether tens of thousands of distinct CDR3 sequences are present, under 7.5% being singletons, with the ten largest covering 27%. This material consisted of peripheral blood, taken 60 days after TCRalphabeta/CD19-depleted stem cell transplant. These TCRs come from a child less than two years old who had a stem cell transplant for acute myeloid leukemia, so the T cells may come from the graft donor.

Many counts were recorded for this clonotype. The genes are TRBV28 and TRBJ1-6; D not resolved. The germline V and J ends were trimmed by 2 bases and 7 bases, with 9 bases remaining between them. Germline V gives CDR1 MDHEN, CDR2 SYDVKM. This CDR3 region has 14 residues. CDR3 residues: CASSLEVFNSPLHF. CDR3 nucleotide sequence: TGTGCCAGCAGTTTAGAAGTTTTCAATTCACCCCTCCACTTT.

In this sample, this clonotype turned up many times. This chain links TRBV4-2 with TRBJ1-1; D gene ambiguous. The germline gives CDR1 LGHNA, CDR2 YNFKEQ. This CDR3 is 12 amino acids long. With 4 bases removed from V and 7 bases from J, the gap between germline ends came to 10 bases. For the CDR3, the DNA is TGTGCCAGCAGCCTCCCCCAAGGTGAAGCTTTCTTT. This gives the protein CASSLPQGEAFF.

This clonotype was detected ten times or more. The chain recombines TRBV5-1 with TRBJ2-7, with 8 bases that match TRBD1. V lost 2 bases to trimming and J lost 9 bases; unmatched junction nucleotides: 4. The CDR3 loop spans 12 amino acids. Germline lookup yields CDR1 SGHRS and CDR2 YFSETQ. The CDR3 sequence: CASSFGQGGQYF. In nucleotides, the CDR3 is TGCGCCAGCAGCTTTGGACAGGGCGGGCAGTACTTC.

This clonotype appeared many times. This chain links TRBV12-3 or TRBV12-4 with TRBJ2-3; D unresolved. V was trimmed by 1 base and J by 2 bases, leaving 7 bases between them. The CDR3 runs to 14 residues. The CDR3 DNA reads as TGTGCCAGCAGTTTAGATCTGTCCACAGATACGCAGTATTTT. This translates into CASSLDLSTDTQYF.

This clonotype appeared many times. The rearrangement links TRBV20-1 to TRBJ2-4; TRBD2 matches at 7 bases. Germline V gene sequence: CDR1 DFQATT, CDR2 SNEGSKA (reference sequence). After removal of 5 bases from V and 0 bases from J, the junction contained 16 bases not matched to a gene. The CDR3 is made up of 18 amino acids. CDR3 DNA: TGCAGTGCTGCCCAAGGGAGGGTAAATCCTCTAGCCAAAAACATTCAGTACTTC. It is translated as CSAAQGRVNPLAKNIQYF.

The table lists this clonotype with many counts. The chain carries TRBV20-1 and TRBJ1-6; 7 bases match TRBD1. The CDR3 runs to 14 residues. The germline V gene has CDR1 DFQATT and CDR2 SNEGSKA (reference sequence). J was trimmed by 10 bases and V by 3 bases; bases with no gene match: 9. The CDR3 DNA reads TGCAGTGCTAGTATCAGGGGGTCAGGCTCACCCCTCCACTTT. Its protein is CSASIRGSGSPLHF.

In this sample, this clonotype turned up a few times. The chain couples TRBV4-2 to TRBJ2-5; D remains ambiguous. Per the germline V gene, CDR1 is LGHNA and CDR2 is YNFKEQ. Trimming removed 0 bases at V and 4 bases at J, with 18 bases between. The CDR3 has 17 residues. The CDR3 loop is CASSQDYSFPRSETQYF. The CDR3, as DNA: TGTGCCAGCAGCCAAGATTACAGTTTCCCCAGGTCAGAGACCCAGTACTTC.

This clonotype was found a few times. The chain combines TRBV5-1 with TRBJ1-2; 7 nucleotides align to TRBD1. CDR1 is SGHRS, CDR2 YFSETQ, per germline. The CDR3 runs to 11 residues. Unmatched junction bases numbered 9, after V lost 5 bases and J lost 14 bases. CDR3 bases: TGCGCCAGCAGTTCGACGGGACAGCGAACCTTC. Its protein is CASSSTGQRTF.

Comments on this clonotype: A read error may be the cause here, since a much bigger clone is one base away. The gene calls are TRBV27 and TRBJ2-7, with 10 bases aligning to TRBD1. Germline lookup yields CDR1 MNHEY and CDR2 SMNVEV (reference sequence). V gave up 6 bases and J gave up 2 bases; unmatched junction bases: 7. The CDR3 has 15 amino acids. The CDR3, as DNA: TGTGCCAGCAGAATTTGGGACAGGGGAACCTACGAGCAGTACTTC. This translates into CASRIWDRGTYEQYF.

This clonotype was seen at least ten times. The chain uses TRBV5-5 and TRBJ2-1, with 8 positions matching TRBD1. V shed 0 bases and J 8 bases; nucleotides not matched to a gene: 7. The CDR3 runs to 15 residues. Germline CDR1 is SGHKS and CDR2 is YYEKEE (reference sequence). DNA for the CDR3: TGTGCCAGCAGCTTGGGACAGGGGAGTCTATATGAGCAGTTCTTC. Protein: CASSLGQGSLYEQFF.

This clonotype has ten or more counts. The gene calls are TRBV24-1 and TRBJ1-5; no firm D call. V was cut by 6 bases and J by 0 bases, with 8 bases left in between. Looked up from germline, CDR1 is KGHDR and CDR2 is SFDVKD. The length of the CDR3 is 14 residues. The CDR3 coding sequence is TGTGCCACCAGTAATTCCTATAGCAATCAGCCCCAGCATTTT. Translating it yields CATSNSYSNQPQHF.

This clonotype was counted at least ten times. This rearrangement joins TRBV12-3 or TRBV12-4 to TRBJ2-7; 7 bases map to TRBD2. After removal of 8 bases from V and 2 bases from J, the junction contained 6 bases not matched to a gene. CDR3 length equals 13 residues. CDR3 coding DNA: TGTGCCAGCGCTACGGGAGGAACCTACGAGCAGTACTTC. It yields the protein CASATGGTYEQYF.

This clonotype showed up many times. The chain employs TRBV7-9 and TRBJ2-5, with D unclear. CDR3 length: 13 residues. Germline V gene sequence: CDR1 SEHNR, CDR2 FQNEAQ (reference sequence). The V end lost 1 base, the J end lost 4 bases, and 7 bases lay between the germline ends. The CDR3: CASSLGARETQYF. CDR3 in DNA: TGTGCCAGCAGCTTAGGAGCGAGAGAGACCCAGTACTTC. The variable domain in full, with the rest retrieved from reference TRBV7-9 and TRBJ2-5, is DTGVSQNPRHKITKRGQNVTFRCDPISEHNRLYWYRQTLGQGPEFLTYFQNEAQLEKSRLLSDRFSAERPKGSFSTLEIQRTEQGDSAMYLCASSLGARETQYFGPGTRLLVL.

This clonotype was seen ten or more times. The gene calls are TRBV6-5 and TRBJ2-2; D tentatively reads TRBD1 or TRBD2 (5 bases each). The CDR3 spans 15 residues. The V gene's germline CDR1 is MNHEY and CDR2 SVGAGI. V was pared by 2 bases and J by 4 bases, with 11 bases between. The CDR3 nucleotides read TGTGCCAGCAGTTACATTCCAGGGACCACCGGGGAGCTGTTTTTT. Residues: CASSYIPGTTGELFF.

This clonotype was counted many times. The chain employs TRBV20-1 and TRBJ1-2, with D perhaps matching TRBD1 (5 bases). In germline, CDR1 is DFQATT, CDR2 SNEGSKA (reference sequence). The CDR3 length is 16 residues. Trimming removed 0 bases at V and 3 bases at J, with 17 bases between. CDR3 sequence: CSARDDGGFRHYGYTF. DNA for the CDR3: TGCAGTGCTAGAGACGACGGGGGTTTTAGGCACTATGGCTACACCTTC.

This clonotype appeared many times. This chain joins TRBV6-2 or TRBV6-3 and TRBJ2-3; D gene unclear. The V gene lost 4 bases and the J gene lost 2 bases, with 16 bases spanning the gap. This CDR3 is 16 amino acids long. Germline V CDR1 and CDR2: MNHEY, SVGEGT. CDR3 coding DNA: TGTGCCAGCAGTTTAAAGCCCCTTGGGCACACAGATACGCAGTATTTT. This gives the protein CASSLKPLGHTDTQYF.

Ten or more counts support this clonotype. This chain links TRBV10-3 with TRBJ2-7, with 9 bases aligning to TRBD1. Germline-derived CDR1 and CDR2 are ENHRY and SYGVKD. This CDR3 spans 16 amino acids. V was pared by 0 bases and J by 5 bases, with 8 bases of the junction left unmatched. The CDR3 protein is CAISESLWDRVNEQYF. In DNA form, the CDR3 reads TGTGCCATCAGTGAGTCGCTATGGGACAGGGTTAACGAGCAGTACTTC.

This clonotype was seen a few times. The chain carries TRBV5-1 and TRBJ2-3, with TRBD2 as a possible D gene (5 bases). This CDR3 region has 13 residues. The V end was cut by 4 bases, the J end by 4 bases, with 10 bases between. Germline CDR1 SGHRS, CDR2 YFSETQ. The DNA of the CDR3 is TGCGCCAGCAGCGCCGGAGGTCCAGATACGCAGTATTTT. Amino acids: CASSAGGPDTQYF.

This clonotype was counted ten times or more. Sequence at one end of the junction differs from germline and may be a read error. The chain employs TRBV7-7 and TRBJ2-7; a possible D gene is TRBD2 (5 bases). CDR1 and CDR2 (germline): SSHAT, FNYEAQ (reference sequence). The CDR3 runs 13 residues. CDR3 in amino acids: CASSLSSSYEQYF. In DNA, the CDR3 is TGTGCTAGCAGCTTATCTAGCAGCTACGAGCAGTACTTC.